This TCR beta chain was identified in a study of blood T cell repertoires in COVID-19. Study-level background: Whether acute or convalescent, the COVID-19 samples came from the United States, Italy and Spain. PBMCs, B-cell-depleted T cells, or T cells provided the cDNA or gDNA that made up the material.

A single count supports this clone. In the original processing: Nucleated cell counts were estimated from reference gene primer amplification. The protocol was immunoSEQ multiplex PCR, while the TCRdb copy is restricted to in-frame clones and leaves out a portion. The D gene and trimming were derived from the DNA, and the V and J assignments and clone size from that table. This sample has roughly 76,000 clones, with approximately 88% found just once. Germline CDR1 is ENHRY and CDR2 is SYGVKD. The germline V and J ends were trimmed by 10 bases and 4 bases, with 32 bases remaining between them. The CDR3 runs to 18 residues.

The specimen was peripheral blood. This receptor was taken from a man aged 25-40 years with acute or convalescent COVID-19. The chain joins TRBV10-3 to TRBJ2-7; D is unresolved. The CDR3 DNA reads TGTGCCACCAATACCCCTAAGACAACACCCCATAATAGGTACGAGCAGTACTTC. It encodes CATNTPKTTPHNRYEQYF.